This record covers a single T cell receptor beta chain. What it binds is unknown. This record belongs to a study of cytomegalovirus exposure and HLA in healthy donors. Study-level points and caveats: Across donors, most TCRs were seen rarely, yet some public ones were widespread.

V lost 3 bases, J lost 4 bases, and 6 bases stayed unmatched. This CDR3 comprises 15 residues. CDR1 is SGHTA, CDR2 FQGNSA, per germline. Sequenced by immunoSEQ multiplex PCR; TCRdb stores in-frame clones only, minus some. The sample carries approximately 150,000 clones, roughly 84% recorded once. The receptor comes from a man younger than 45 in good health and CMV-seropositive. Sequencing was carried out using PBMCs. The chain uses TRBV7-2 and TRBJ1-2; 9 nucleotides match TRBD1. CDR3 sequence: CASSLGGTGPYGYTF. DNA of the CDR3: TGTGCCAGCAGCTTGGGGGGGACAGGGCCCTATGGCTACACCTTC.